A selection of T cell receptor beta chains follows, all from one sample in a study of PD-1 blockade in classical Hodgkin lymphoma. TCRdb keeps only in-frame clones here, not all; method: immunoSEQ multiplex PCR. The sample yields fewer than 35,000 clones, roughly 92% seen once. Material for sequencing was peripheral blood mononuclear cells (PBMCs). Receptors originate from a human donor with classical Hodgkin lymphoma. CDR3s include the opening cysteine and the closing phenylalanine or tryptophan. The order of the fields is CDR3 DNA, CDR3 protein, clone size, V gene, J gene, D gene. A D gene is named only where the DNA matches it firmly. Clone size is not always given. Where it is, it says once, few, many or a class for expanded clones.

DNA: TGTGCCAGCAGCTTGGACTCGGGTGAAAAACTGTTTTTT
CDR3: CASSLDSGEKLFF
size: .
V: TRBV7-2
J: TRBJ1-4
D: .

DNA: TGTGCCAGCAGCCCCGGGACGGTGAACACTGAAGCTTTCTTT
CDR3: CASSPGTVNTEAFF
size: .
V: TRBV7-2
J: TRBJ1-1
D: .

DNA: TGTGCCAGCAGCTTATCCCTTCGCCCGAACAATGAGCAGTTCTTC
CDR3: CASSLSLRPNNEQFF
size: .
V: TRBV7-2
J: TRBJ2-1
D: .

DNA: TGCGCCAGCAGCTTGGGGACAGGGGAGAACACTGAAGCTTTCTTT
CDR3: CASSLGTGENTEAFF
size: .
V: TRBV5-1
J: TRBJ1-1
D: TRBD1

DNA: TGTGCCAGCAGCATCGGACAGGGGGTCTACAATGAGCAGTTCTTC
CDR3: CASSIGQGVYNEQFF
size: .
V: TRBV11-2
J: TRBJ2-1
D: TRBD1

DNA: TGTGCCACCAGCTGGACAGGGAACTATGGCTACACCTTC
CDR3: CATSWTGNYGYTF
size: .
V: TRBV15
J: TRBJ1-2
D: TRBD1

DNA: TGCGCCAGCAGCGATGCGCCACGACGCGCCACATTGAACACTGAAGCTTTCTTT
CDR3: CASSDAPRRATLNTEAFF
size: .
V: TRBV5-1
J: TRBJ1-1
D: .

DNA: TGTGCCAGCAGTTCTGTCACAGATACGCAGTATTTT
CDR3: CASSSVTDTQYF
size: once
V: TRBV28
J: TRBJ2-3
D: .

DNA: TGTGCCAGCAGCTTAGGGTCTCAGGGGCAAGAGACCCAGTACTTC
CDR3: CASSLGSQGQETQYF
size: .
V: TRBV7-8
J: TRBJ2-5
D: .

DNA: TGTGCCAGCAGCCCTCCTCAGACAGGAGGCGAGCAGTACTTC
CDR3: CASSPPQTGGEQYF
size: .
V: TRBV28
J: TRBJ2-7
D: .

DNA: TGCGCCAGCAGTACAGGGGGAACCTACGAGCAGTACTTC
CDR3: CASSTGGTYEQYF
size: .
V: TRBV5-1
J: TRBJ2-7
D: TRBD1

DNA: TGTGCCAGCGTCAGGTCCTACGAGCAGTACTTC
CDR3: CASVRSYEQYF
size: .
V: TRBV2
J: TRBJ2-7
D: .

DNA: TGTGCCAGCAGCTTAGATCTGGGGGAGGAGGGGGCCTACGAGCAGTACTTC
CDR3: CASSLDLGEEGAYEQYF
size: .
V: TRBV11-2
J: TRBJ2-7
D: .

DNA: TGTGCCAGTAGTACTCTTCCTGACCAATACAATGAGCAGTTCTTC
CDR3: CASSTLPDQYNEQFF
size: .
V: TRBV19
J: TRBJ2-1
D: .

DNA: TGTGCCAGCACGGACCAGCCGAACACTGAAGCTTTCTTT
CDR3: CASTDQPNTEAFF
size: few
V: TRBV2
J: TRBJ1-1
D: .

DNA: TGTGCCAGTAGTATTCGGCGGTCAGGTTTTTCGGATACGCAGTATTTT
CDR3: CASSIRRSGFSDTQYF
size: .
V: TRBV19
J: TRBJ2-3
D: .

DNA: TGTGCCATCGGGAGGGCCGGCCTTCCTGGGGAGCTGTTTTTT
CDR3: CAIGRAGLPGELFF
size: .
V: TRBV10-3
J: TRBJ2-2
D: TRBD2

DNA: TGTGCCAGCAGCGTCGGACTAGCGGGAGTGGTAGATACGCAGTATTTT
CDR3: CASSVGLAGVVDTQYF
size: .
V: TRBV9
J: TRBJ2-3
D: TRBD2

DNA: TGTGCCAGCAGCTCTGGACAGGGAGGGAGGTATGGCTACACCTTC
CDR3: CASSSGQGGRYGYTF
size: .
V: TRBV7-6
J: TRBJ1-2
D: TRBD1

DNA: TGTGCCATCAGTGAGGCGGAGCTAGCGGGCTATGAGCAGTTCTTC
CDR3: CAISEAELAGYEQFF
size: .
V: TRBV10-3
J: TRBJ2-1
D: TRBD2

DNA: TGTGCCAGCAGTGAAGTTGTCACCGGGGAGCTGTTTTTT
CDR3: CASSEVVTGELFF
size: .
V: TRBV2
J: TRBJ2-2
D: .

DNA: TGCGCCAGCAGCCCAATTATTCCTCGTCGGGGTAACTATGGCTACACCTTC
CDR3: CASSPIIPRRGNYGYTF
size: .
V: TRBV4-1
J: TRBJ1-2
D: .

DNA: TGTGCCAGTTCCGGACAGGGGTTTTTGTCCTATGAGCAGTTCTTC
CDR3: CASSGQGFLSYEQFF
size: .
V: TRBV19
J: TRBJ2-1
D: TRBD1

DNA: TGCGCCAGCAGCTCCGGCTGGACAGGGTTTTCCTACGAGCAGTACTTC
CDR3: CASSSGWTGFSYEQYF
size: .
V: TRBV5-1
J: TRBJ2-7
D: TRBD1

DNA: TGTGCCAGCAGCTTAGACGGAGCGGGAGCCTACGAGCAGTACTTC
CDR3: CASSLDGAGAYEQYF
size: once
V: TRBV7-2
J: TRBJ2-7
D: TRBD2

DNA: TGTGCCAGCAGCGTAGGCTGGGCAGGGCGATGGAACACTGAAGCTTTCTTT
CDR3: CASSVGWAGRWNTEAFF
size: once
V: TRBV9
J: TRBJ1-1
D: .

DNA: TGTGCCAGCAGCGCAGGGGACAAGACCCAAGAGACCCAGTACTTC
CDR3: CASSAGDKTQETQYF
size: .
V: TRBV9
J: TRBJ2-5
D: .

DNA: TGCGCCAGCAGCCAAGAACTAGCGGGAGTAAATGAGCAGTTCTTC
CDR3: CASSQELAGVNEQFF
size: .
V: TRBV4-1
J: TRBJ2-1
D: TRBD2

DNA: TGTGCCAGCAGGGTACCGGGAGGAGGTTCCGATACGCAGTATTTT
CDR3: CASRVPGGGSDTQYF
size: .
V: TRBV6-1
J: TRBJ2-3
D: TRBD2

DNA: TGTGCCAGCAGCGGGCGGACTAGCGGGACCTATAACAATGAGCAGTTCTTC
CDR3: CASSGRTSGTYNNEQFF
size: .
V: TRBV7-2
J: TRBJ2-1
D: TRBD2

DNA: TGTGCCAGCAGTTCGGCAGGGCCGGGCGAGCAGTACTTC
CDR3: CASSSAGPGEQYF
size: .
V: TRBV6-6
J: TRBJ2-7
D: .

DNA: TGTGCCAGTAGTATGACTAGTCGGGGGCGGAAGACAGATACGCAGTATTTT
CDR3: CASSMTSRGRKTDTQYF
size: .
V: TRBV19
J: TRBJ2-3
D: .

DNA: TGCGCCAGCAGCTGGACTAGCGGGAGCTCCTACAATGAGCAGTTCTTC
CDR3: CASSWTSGSSYNEQFF
size: .
V: TRBV5-1
J: TRBJ2-1
D: TRBD2

DNA: TGTGCCAGCAGCTTAGGAATTCTACCTGAAGCTTTCTTT
CDR3: CASSLGILPEAFF
size: few
V: TRBV7-9
J: TRBJ1-1
D: .

DNA: TGTGCCAGCAGGGACACTAACTCCGAGCAGTACTTC
CDR3: CASRDTNSEQYF
size: .
V: TRBV28
J: TRBJ2-7
D: .

DNA: TGCGCCAGCAGCCAGGCGGGGGCCTCCGGGCCCCAGCCCCAGCATTTT
CDR3: CASSQAGASGPQPQHF
size: .
V: TRBV4-1
J: TRBJ1-5
D: .

DNA: TGTGCCAGCAGCTTAGAAGTTGGCAGGGCGCAGCAGTACTTC
CDR3: CASSLEVGRAQQYF
size: .
V: TRBV7-2
J: TRBJ2-7
D: .

DNA: TGTGCCAGCAGTTTCGACTCACGTATTCAAGGCTACACCTTC
CDR3: CASSFDSRIQGYTF
size: .
V: TRBV7-9
J: TRBJ1-2
D: .

DNA: TGTGCCAGCAGCTTAGAGGAGGGACAGGGGACCGAAGCTTTCTTT
CDR3: CASSLEEGQGTEAFF
size: .
V: TRBV7-9
J: TRBJ1-1
D: TRBD1

DNA: TGTGCCACCAGCAGAGATAGGGTCGTTCTCGAGCAGTACTTC
CDR3: CATSRDRVVLEQYF
size: few
V: TRBV15
J: TRBJ2-7
D: .

DNA: TGTGCCAGCAGCCTGACAGGGTCTAATGAAAAACTGTTTTTT
CDR3: CASSLTGSNEKLFF
size: .
V: TRBV7-9
J: TRBJ1-4
D: TRBD1

DNA: TGTGCCAGCAGCGTTACTAGCGGTTACAATGAGCAGTTCTTC
CDR3: CASSVTSGYNEQFF
size: .
V: TRBV9
J: TRBJ2-1
D: TRBD2

DNA: TGTGCCAGCAGTCCCCGGTGGGATCGCAATGAGCAGTTCTTC
CDR3: CASSPRWDRNEQFF
size: .
V: TRBV2
J: TRBJ2-1
D: .

DNA: TGTGCCAGTAGCATGGCGGGAGGGCCCTACGAGCAGTACTTC
CDR3: CASSMAGGPYEQYF
size: .
V: TRBV19
J: TRBJ2-7
D: TRBD2

DNA: TGTGCCAGCAGCTTAGGTCCAGTCAACAGGGGGATCACTGAAGCTTTCTTT
CDR3: CASSLGPVNRGITEAFF
size: .
V: TRBV11-2
J: TRBJ1-1
D: TRBD1

DNA: TGTGCCAGCAGAAAACAGGGGGTCGGGGGTCAGCCCCAGCATTTT
CDR3: CASRKQGVGGQPQHF
size: .
V: TRBV27
J: TRBJ1-5
D: TRBD1

DNA: TGTGCCAGCAGCCAGAGGGATGGGGAAGTCTATGGCTACACCTTC
CDR3: CASSQRDGEVYGYTF
size: .
V: TRBV28
J: TRBJ1-2
D: .

DNA: TGTGCCAGCAGCTCCCGGGGTAGCGGGATAATCTCCTACGAGCAGTACTTC
CDR3: CASSSRGSGIISYEQYF
size: .
V: TRBV5-4
J: TRBJ2-7
D: TRBD2

DNA: TGTGCCACCCAACCCCCGGGACAGGGAAACTTCGAGCAGTACTTC
CDR3: CATQPPGQGNFEQYF
size: .
V: TRBV28
J: TRBJ2-7
D: TRBD1

DNA: TGTGCCAGTAGTTACAGGGATATCGGCAATCAGCCCCAGCATTTT
CDR3: CASSYRDIGNQPQHF
size: .
V: TRBV19
J: TRBJ1-5
D: .